Each of the 26 T cell receptor beta chains below was sequenced from the same sample in a study of blood T cell repertoires in COVID-19. Profiled with immunoSEQ multiplex PCR; TCRdb holds only in-frame clones, not every one. Of fewer than 300,000 clones in the sample, 75% to 90% were seen once. Sequencing used PBMCs or T cells enriched from blood (not recorded which). The receptors come from a man aged 40-55 years who had recovered from COVID-19.

V and J are TRBV7-8 and TRBJ1-2; unclear D gene. This CDR3 spans 15 amino acids. Looked up from germline, CDR1 is SGHVS and CDR2 is FQNEAQ. V lost 1 base, J lost 4 bases, and 13 bases lay in between. The CDR3 DNA sequence: TGTGCCAGCAGCTTAGATTACGATCTATTCTATGGCTACACCTTC. Translated, it gives CASSLDYDLFYGYTF.

This rearrangement joins TRBV20-1 to TRBJ2-7, with 12 bases identical to TRBD2. Germline V gene data show CDR1 as DFQATT and CDR2 as SNEGSKA (reference sequence). Germline trimming cut 3 bases from V and 7 bases from J; bases unmatched to any gene: 7. The CDR3 consists of 14 residues. The CDR3 nucleotides are TGCAGTGCTAGTCTTCAACTAGCGGGGGGTGAGCAGTACTTC. Translation: CSASLQLAGGEQYF.

CDR3 in amino acids: CASSGASATEAFF. CDR3 in DNA: TGTGCCAGCAGTGGGGCCTCGGCCACTGAAGCTTTCTTT. The chain couples TRBV28 to TRBJ1-1; TRBD1 might be the D (5 bases). Germline values: CDR1 MDHEN, CDR2 SYDVKM. V was cut by 5 bases and J by 4 bases, with 11 bases left in between. This CDR3 comprises 13 residues.

J is TRBJ1-5 and V is TRBV6-1; 10 nucleotides agree with TRBD1. V dropped 4 bases and J dropped 2; count of bases not matched to a gene: 8. This CDR3 region has 17 residues. The germline CDR1 and CDR2 sequences are MNHNS and SASEGT. The CDR3 here is CASSGDRGLAGNQPQHF. The CDR3 DNA reads TGTGCCAGCAGTGGAGACAGGGGGCTTGCTGGCAATCAGCCCCAGCATTTT.

The rearrangement links TRBV7-9 to TRBJ2-3; 9 nucleotides match TRBD1. The CDR3 consists of 17 residues. J lost 0 bases, V lost 7 bases, and 11 bases had no gene match. Germline assignment: CDR1 SEHNR and CDR2 FQNEAQ (reference sequence). CDR3 residues: CASNVMTGGASTDTQYF. CDR3 coding DNA: TGTGCCAGCAACGTAATGACAGGGGGTGCTAGCACAGATACGCAGTATTTT.

V is TRBV4-2 and J is TRBJ1-4; D uncertain. Germline V gene lookup returns CDR1 LGHNA and CDR2 YNFKEQ. This CDR3 is 18 amino acids long. V lost 2 bases and J 0 bases, leaving 16 bases between the germline ends. CDR3 sequence: CASSQWWWPDATNEKLFF. CDR3 coding DNA: TGTGCCAGCAGCCAATGGTGGTGGCCCGATGCAACTAATGAAAAACTGTTTTTT.

The chain combines TRBV18 with TRBJ1-4; D is unclear. V lost 4 bases to trimming and J lost 0 bases, with 12 bases between them. The germline CDR1 and CDR2 sequences are KGHSH and LQKENI. The CDR3 spans 16 residues. For the CDR3, the DNA is TGTGCCAGCTCACAAAACCGTCCGGCAACTAATGAAAAACTGTTTTTT. Its protein is CASSQNRPATNEKLFF.

This chain links TRBV6-2 or TRBV6-3 with TRBJ2-2; 11 nucleotides agree with TRBD2. V gave up 5 bases and J gave up 5 bases; unmatched junction bases: 7. The germline V gene encodes CDR1 MNHEY and CDR2 SVGEGT. The CDR3 length is 16 residues. The CDR3 nucleotides are TGTGCCAGCAGTCTAGCGGGAGGAATTTGGACCGGGGAGCTGTTTTTT. It encodes CASSLAGGIWTGELFF.

This chain joins TRBV13 and TRBJ1-2; D gene unclear. This CDR3 has 16 residues. CDR1 PRHDT and CDR2 FYEKMQ come from the germline V gene (reference sequence). Trimming removed 4 bases from V and 7 bases from J, with 22 bases in between. CDR3 nucleotides: TGTGCCAGCAGCTCACAAATGGCTCGCTCTTTCGCTGGCTACACCTTC. As protein: CASSSQMARSFAGYTF.

The rearrangement uses TRBV24-1 and TRBJ1-1; 9 nucleotides agree with TRBD1. Losses at the gene ends were 4 bases for V and 10 bases for J; bases not matched to a gene: 6. The CDR3 sequence is 13 residues long. Germline values: CDR1 KGHDR, CDR2 SFDVKD. CDR3 region: CATSEGTGSAAFF. CDR3 nucleotide sequence: TGTGCCACCAGTGAGGGGACAGGGTCGGCAGCTTTCTTT.

This clone occurred once. The CDR3 loop reads CASSGEGQEGPWANQPQHF. Here the CDR3 DNA reads TGTGCCAGCAGCGGAGAGGGACAGGAGGGTCCTTGGGCGAATCAGCCCCAGCATTTT. The chain has TRBV2 and TRBJ1-5, with TRBD1 identical over 8 bases. The CDR3 totals 19 residues. Unmatched junction bases numbered 20, after V lost 6 bases and J lost 4 bases. CDR1 and CDR2 from the germline V gene are SNHLY and FYNNEI. The whole variable domain, remainder taken from reference TRBV2 and TRBJ1-5, is EPEVTQTPSHQVTQMGQEVILRCVPISNHLYFYWYRQILGQKVEFLVSFYNNEISEKSEIFDDQFSVERPDGSNFTLKIRSTKLEDSAMYFCASSGEGQEGPWANQPQHFGDGTRLSIL.

The genes are TRBV12-2 and TRBJ1-4; the DNA was not compared with TRBD1, the D call given in the table. TRBV12-2 is termed a pseudogene. The CDR3 totals 17 residues. The CDR3 loop is CASRLWADQATNEKLFF. The CDR3 nucleotides read TGTGCAAGTCGCTTATGGGCCGATCAAGCAACTAATGAAAAACTGTTTTTT.

This chain connects TRBV6-2 or TRBV6-3 to TRBJ2-7; 8 bases match TRBD1. The CDR3 is 14 residues long. J lost 3 bases, V lost 3 bases, and 4 bases had no gene match. CDR1 and CDR2 (germline): MNHEY, SVGEGT. CDR3 sequence reads: CASSYPGTGYEQYF. CDR3 bases: TGTGCCAGCAGTTATCCCGGGACAGGCTACGAGCAGTACTTC.

This chain links TRBV5-4 with TRBJ2-4; 9 bases are a match to TRBD1. V shed 1 base and J 4 bases; nucleotides not matched to a gene: 6. The CDR3 covers 16 residues. CDR1 is SGHNT and CDR2 is YYREEE in the germline V gene (reference sequence). CDR3 sequence: CASSLFSGQGKNIQYF. The CDR3 coding sequence is TGTGCCAGCAGCTTGTTTTCAGGACAGGGGAAAAACATTCAGTACTTC. Looking up the rest from reference TRBV5-4 and TRBJ2-4 gives the full variable domain: ETGVTQSPTHLIKTRGQQVTLRCSSQSGHNTVSWYQQALGQGPQFIFQYYREEENGRGNFPPRFSGLQFPNYSSELNVNALELDDSALYLCASSLFSGQGKNIQYFGAGTRLSVL.

The chain is built from TRBV7-9 and TRBJ2-5; the D gene is possibly TRBD2 (5 bases). Germline-derived CDR1 and CDR2 are SEHNR and FQNEAQ (reference sequence). V gave up 5 bases and J gave up 5 bases, with 18 bases separating them. The CDR3 spans 15 residues. CDR3 loop: CASSPRREWEETQYF. In DNA form, the CDR3 reads TGTGCCAGCAGCCCGCGCCGCGAGTGGGAGGAGACCCAGTACTTC.

Only one count was recorded for this clone. The chain combines TRBV24-1 with TRBJ2-3; D perhaps matches TRBD2 (5 bases). Trimming removed 1 base at V and 3 bases at J, with 16 bases between. The CDR3 sequence is 17 residues long. CDR1 is KGHDR, CDR2 SFDVKD, per germline. CDR3 sequence: CATSDFGEAYDTDTQYF. Here the CDR3 DNA reads TGTGCCACCAGTGATTTCGGGGAAGCGTATGATACAGATACGCAGTATTTT.

The CDR3 region has the DNA TGCGCCAGCAGCCAACCTTGGGAGGGGAGGGACAATGAGCAGTTCTTC. This gives the protein CASSQPWEGRDNEQFF. J is TRBJ2-1 and V is TRBV4-1, with 7 bases aligning to TRBD2. The junction had 9 bases not matched to a gene; V was cut back by 2 bases and J by 5 bases. Germline V gene lookup returns CDR1 MGHRA and CDR2 YSYEKL. The CDR3 spans 16 residues.

The rearrangement uses TRBV28 and TRBJ1-5, with 7 bases identical to TRBD1. The CDR3 has 14 amino acids. CDR1 and CDR2 from the germline V gene are MDHEN and SYDVKM. V trimming: 6 bases; J trimming: 7 bases; junction bases outside the gene matches: 9. The CDR3 sequence: CASRTTGDGQPQHF. The CDR3 DNA is TGTGCCAGCAGGACCACAGGGGACGGCCAGCCCCAGCATTTT. The full variable domain, with the rest looked up from reference TRBV28 and TRBJ1-5, is DVKVTQSSRYLVKRTGEKVFLECVQDMDHENMFWYRQDPGLGLRLIYFSYDVKMKEKGDIPEGYSVSREKKERFSLILESASTNQTSMYLCASRTTGDGQPQHFGDGTRLSIL.

The V call is TRBV10-3, the J call TRBJ2-5, with 9 bases aligning to TRBD1. The germline gives CDR1 ENHRY, CDR2 SYGVKD. Trimming took 6 bases from V and 5 from J; bases not matched to a gene: 10. The CDR3 runs 15 residues. CDR3 protein: CAISSGQGRRETQYF. DNA of the CDR3: TGTGCCATCAGCTCGGGACAGGGTCGTCGGGAGACCCAGTACTTC.

The genes are TRBV5-8 and TRBJ2-1; 9 nucleotides agree with TRBD1. The germline CDR1 and CDR2 sequences are SGHTS and YDEGEE. The V gene end was trimmed by 2 bases and the J gene end by 7 bases; junction bases not matched to a gene: 4. This CDR3 comprises 14 residues. The CDR3: CASSFGQGRNEQFF. The CDR3 region has the DNA TGTGCCAGCAGCTTTGGACAGGGGAGGAATGAGCAGTTCTTC.

The J gene is TRBJ2-7, the V gene TRBV28; D is perhaps TRBD2 (7 bases). The CDR3 covers 16 residues. The V gene's germline CDR1 is MDHEN and CDR2 SYDVKM. Trimming cost V 4 bases and J 3 bases, with 19 bases left between them. The CDR3 here is CASSWTQRGGDYEQYF. CDR3 nucleotide sequence: TGTGCCAGCAGTTGGACCCAACGCGGGGGCGACTACGAGCAGTACTTC.

This clone has only one observation. The rearrangement uses TRBV5-1 and TRBJ2-7; the D gene is possibly TRBD2 (6 bases). V lost 4 bases and J 12 bases, leaving 17 bases between the germline ends. This CDR3 region has 12 residues. Germline lookup yields CDR1 SGHRS and CDR2 YFSETQ. The CDR3, as DNA: TGCGCCAGCAGCGCCAGTGGGCGGGGCTTGTACTTC. It encodes CASSASGRGLYF.

This clone was counted between two and nine times. V and J are TRBV7-2 and TRBJ1-2; 7 bases agree with TRBD1. The V gene's germline CDR1 is SGHTA and CDR2 FQGNSA. V lost 4 bases, J lost 3 bases, and 2 bases stayed unmatched. There are 13 residues in the CDR3. The CDR3 is CASSSDRDYGYTF. DNA of the CDR3: TGTGCCAGCAGCTCCGACAGGGACTATGGCTACACCTTC.

This CDR3 reads CASSLVAGTKNTEAFF. CDR3 nucleotides: TGCGCCAGCAGCTTGGTGGCAGGGACTAAAAACACTGAAGCTTTCTTT. The V call is TRBV5-1, the J call TRBJ1-1, with a possible D match to TRBD1 (5 bases). The V end lost 0 bases, the J end lost 2 bases, and 14 bases lay between the germline ends. This CDR3 has 16 amino acids. Germline V CDR1 and CDR2: SGHRS, YFSETQ.

With respect to this clone: Other DNA sequences in this sample translate to the same CDR3. The chain couples TRBV5-1 to TRBJ2-7; TRBD1 matches at 8 bases. In germline, CDR1 is SGHRS, CDR2 YFSETQ. The CDR3 consists of 14 residues. J gave up 3 bases and V 6 bases, and 8 bases lay outside the gene matches. In nucleotides, the CDR3 is TGCGCCAGCACACCAACAGGGGGAATCTACGAGCAGTACTTC. Protein sequence: CASTPTGGIYEQYF.

The chain has TRBV28 and TRBJ2-2; maybe TRBD1 (5 bases). Germline CDR1 is MDHEN and CDR2 is SYDVKM. Trimming took off 7 bases at V and 6 bases at J, with 15 bases between the two ends. The CDR3 contains 14 residues. CDR3 amino acids: CASTLGVGAGELFF. The CDR3 nucleotides are TGTGCCAGCACCTTAGGGGTAGGGGCCGGGGAGCTGTTTTTT.